This T cell receptor (beta chain) was recovered during a study of blood T cell repertoires in COVID-19. Turning to the study itself: Symptom resolution, clearance, or two negative PCRs marked donors in Cohort 3 as recovered.

This clone was seen repeatedly, ten times or more. Germline loops: CDR1 LNHDA, CDR2 SQIVND (reference sequence). The junction had 3 bases not matched to a gene; V was cut back by 3 bases and J by 7 bases. There are 13 residues in the CDR3. How the authors handled the data: Reference gene primer amplification yielded estimated nucleated cell counts. TCRdb's table, derived via immunoSEQ multiplex PCR, lists solely in-frame clones and lacks some. D and trimming were read from the DNA, whereas the V and J calls and clone size are those reported in that table. Here the sample spans approximately 170,000 clones, 70% to 85% being singletons.

The receptor was isolated from a woman aged 70-85 years in a cohort exposed to, infected with or recovered from COVID-19 (not recorded which). The V gene is TRBV19, the J gene TRBJ2-7, with 10 bases that match TRBD2. The sequencing input was PBMCs or T cells enriched from blood (not recorded which). DNA for the CDR3: TGTGCCAGTAGTATGGGACTAGCGACAGAGCAGTACTTC. Its protein product is CASSMGLATEQYF.